A selection of T cell receptor beta chains follows, all from one sample in a study of blood T cell repertoires in COVID-19. Using immunoSEQ multiplex PCR, the repertoire was profiled, and TCRdb retains in-frame clones only, with some absent. Here the sample spans 300,000 or so clones, more than 80% being singletons. What was sequenced was PBMCs or T cells enriched from blood (not recorded which). The receptors stem from a woman in her 30s who had recovered from COVID-19. The CDR3 runs from the conserved cysteine through the conserved F or W. The order of the fields is V gene, clone size, CDR3 protein. Clone size is stated in some rows and not others, as once, few, many or a class when expanded.

>TRBV5-1|NA
CASSLGQGVHEQFF
>TRBV4-3|NA
CASSQDRTGDTIYF
>TRBV7-9|NA
CASSLSVNTEAFF
>TRBV28|once
CASRDSTGGYGYTF
>TRBV6-5|NA
CASRGGRAPNYGYTF
>TRBV28|NA
CASSSTGGHRIYEQYF
>TRBV7-2|NA
CASSLAQWSGNQPQHF
>TRBV6-2/TRBV6-3|NA
CASSFRGGNSPLHF
>TRBV28|NA
CASSLQGAGGYTF
>TRBV4-3|NA
CASSQAQGYEQYF
>TRBV28|NA
CASSLGVGADYEQYF
>TRBV29-1|NA
CSVDPSGIYNEQFF
>TRBV30|once
CAWTIGVDGAPEAFF
>TRBV6-5|NA
CASSHPVGNTEAFF
>TRBV4-3|NA
CASSQEGWSTDGNQPQHF
>TRBV19|NA
CASSMSGDEQFF